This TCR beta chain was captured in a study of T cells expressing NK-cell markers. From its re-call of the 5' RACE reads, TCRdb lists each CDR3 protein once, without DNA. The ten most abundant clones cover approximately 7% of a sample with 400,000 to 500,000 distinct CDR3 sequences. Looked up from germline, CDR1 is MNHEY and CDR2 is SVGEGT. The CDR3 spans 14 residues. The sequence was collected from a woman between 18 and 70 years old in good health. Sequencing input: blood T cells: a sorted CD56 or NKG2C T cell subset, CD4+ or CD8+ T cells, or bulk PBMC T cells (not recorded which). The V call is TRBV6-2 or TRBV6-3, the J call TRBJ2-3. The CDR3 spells CASSYSRVPDTQYF.